The next 8 T cell receptor beta chains were all read from a single sample in a study of blood T cell repertoires in COVID-19. Generated by immunoSEQ multiplex PCR, the TCRdb table keeps only in-frame clones and is missing some. Altogether about 70,000 clones are present, more than 60% being singletons, with the ten largest covering 25% to 30%. Sequencing was performed on peripheral blood. The receptors shown here come from a woman over 75 with active or convalescent COVID-19.

The chain combines TRBV11-3 with TRBJ2-3; 8 nucleotides agree with TRBD2. From germline, CDR1 is SGHNT and CDR2 YENEEA. With V trimmed by 8 bases and J by 6 bases, 13 bases remained unmatched. CDR3 length: 15 amino acids. Written as DNA, the CDR3 is TGTGCCAGCGGGCCCCGGCGGGGGGCCTCGGATACGCAGTATTTT. This encodes CASGPRRGASDTQYF. Full variable domain (remainder filled in from reference TRBV11-3 and TRBJ2-3): EAGVVQSPRYKIIEKKQPVAFWCNPISGHNTLYWYLQNLGQGPELLIRYENEEAVDDSQLPKDRFSAERLKGVDSTLKIQPAELGDSAVYLCASGPRRGASDTQYFGPGTRLTVL.

The CDR3 DNA sequence: TGTGCCAGCAGCTTGACAGATAATTCACCCCTCCACTTT. It codes for CASSLTDNSPLHF. The chain recombines TRBV5-8 with TRBJ1-6; unclear D gene. V was clipped by 1 base and J by 5 bases, with 4 bases between them. Germline values: CDR1 SGHTS, CDR2 YDEGEE. CDR3 size: 13 residues.

The J gene is TRBJ2-7, the V gene TRBV6-5; D is undetermined. This CDR3 region has 11 residues. Trimming cost V 5 bases and J 7 bases, with 9 bases left between them. Germline lookup yields CDR1 MNHEY and CDR2 SVGAGI. CDR3 sequence reads: CASSHLGEQYF. The CDR3 DNA reads as TGTGCCAGCAGTCATCTCGGTGAGCAGTACTTC.

This rearrangement joins TRBV28 to TRBJ1-5; TRBD1 aligns across 12 bases. Losses at the gene ends were 7 bases for V and 9 bases for J; bases not matched to a gene: 7. The germline V gene encodes CDR1 MDHEN and CDR2 SYDVKM. CDR3 length: 14 residues. DNA of the CDR3: TGTGCCAGCACTCTAGGGACAGGGGGCCTGCCCCAGCATTTT. The encoded protein is CASTLGTGGLPQHF.

The chain joins TRBV5-4 to TRBJ1-1; perhaps TRBD1 as D (6 bases). CDR1 and CDR2 from the germline V gene are SGHNT and YYREEE (reference sequence). Trimming removed 4 bases from V and 1 base from J, with 14 bases in between. CDR3 length: 15 amino acids. The CDR3 sequence is CASSIGPTGNTEAFF. In nucleotides, the CDR3 is TGTGCCAGCAGCATTGGACCGACAGGGAACACTGAAGCTTTCTTT.

The chain carries TRBV29-1 and TRBJ1-1, with D hard to call. Germline values: CDR1 SQVTM, CDR2 ANQGSEA. V was trimmed by 2 bases and J by 1 base, leaving 5 bases between them. The CDR3 has 12 amino acids. In nucleotides, the CDR3 is TGCAGCGTTGAAACGGGGAACACTGAAGCTTTCTTT. It specifies CSVETGNTEAFF.

The chain joins TRBV5-6 to TRBJ1-2; 8 positions agree with TRBD1. The germline V gene has CDR1 SGHDT and CDR2 YYEEEE. The trim removed 0 bases at V and 6 bases at J, leaving 13 bases unmatched. There are 17 residues in the CDR3. The CDR3 DNA reads TGTGCCAGCAGCTTGGTTCCAGGGGGCGAAATATACGATGGCTACACCTTC. This codes for CASSLVPGGEIYDGYTF.

The chain employs TRBV7-3 and TRBJ2-1, with D possibly matching TRBD1 (6 bases). Germline-derived CDR1 and CDR2 are SGHTA and FQGTGA. V was cut by 5 bases and J by 7 bases, with 15 bases left in between. This CDR3 contains 14 residues. The DNA for the CDR3 is TGTGCCAGCAGCCACCCCCAGCAGGGGAATGAGCAGTTCTTC. Its translation: CASSHPQQGNEQFF.